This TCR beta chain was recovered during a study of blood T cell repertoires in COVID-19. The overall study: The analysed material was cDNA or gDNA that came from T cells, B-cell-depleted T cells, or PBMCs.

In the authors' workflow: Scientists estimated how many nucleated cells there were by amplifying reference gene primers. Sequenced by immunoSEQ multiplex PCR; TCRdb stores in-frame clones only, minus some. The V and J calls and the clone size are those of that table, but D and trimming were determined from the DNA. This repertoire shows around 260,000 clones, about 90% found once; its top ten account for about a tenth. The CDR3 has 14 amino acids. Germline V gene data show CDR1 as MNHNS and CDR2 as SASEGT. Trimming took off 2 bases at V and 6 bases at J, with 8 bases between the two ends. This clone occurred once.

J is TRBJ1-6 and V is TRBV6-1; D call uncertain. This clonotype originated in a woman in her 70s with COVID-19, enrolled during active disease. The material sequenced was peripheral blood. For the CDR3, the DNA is TGTGCCAGCAGTGAACAGGCTATTAATTCACCCCTCCACTTT. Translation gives CASSEQAINSPLHF.